The entry that follows covers one T cell receptor (beta chain) sequence. Its binding antigen is unknown. No per-base quality is available; no much larger clone lies one base away. Enrolling through a virtual design, the prospective study's participants ranged in age from roughly 18 to 90 years and lived across about two dozen United States geographic areas. Cohort assignment in the prospective study relied on participant-reported clinical history from a screening survey and a study questionnaire. For ImmuneRACE Cohort 3, a participant was defined as recovered based on two consecutive negative NP/OP PCR tests, clearance by a healthcare professional, or resolution of symptoms. Each participant in the prospective study had whole blood, serum and a nasopharyngeal or oropharyngeal swab collected by mobile phlebotomists. Prospective study participants could optionally give additional blood draws and questionnaires over an approximately two-month period. Blood samples from the prospective study were shipped frozen or at room temperature prior to DNA extraction.

The data stem from a study of blood T cell repertoires in COVID-19 (TCRdb year 2020). In the study overall: The collaborator samples originated in the United States, Italy and Spain and spanned the acute and convalescent phases of COVID-19. The material from the prospective study consisted of cDNA or gDNA derived from T cells, B-cell-depleted T cells, or PBMCs. The dataset comprised deeply sampled blood TCRbeta repertoires from subjects exposed to, actively infected with, or recovered from COVID-19. The repertoires were made available in a free public database intended to serve as a resource for research on the immune response to SARS-CoV-2. Samples were obtained from the ongoing ImmuneRACE study (first 160 participants) and from 1,254 subjects provided by 6 global collaborators. The sample metadata nearly always contained a de-identified subject ID, COVID-19 status, age in years and sex. Where available, HLA class I and class II types were obtained from metadata supplied by the sample provider rather than from assay-based typing.

Study-wide conclusions, independent of this receptor: The amount of clinical and demographic metadata varied by source and participant and was provided uncurated.

TCRbeta CDR3 regions were amplified from genomic DNA by means of the immunoSEQ Assay, a bias-controlled multiplex PCR. The authors' pipeline ran thus. The number of nucleated cells in each sample was estimated by amplification of reference gene primers within the assay. To quantify the absolute abundance of each unique TCRbeta CDR3 rearrangement, sequence reads were collapsed and filtered. For each sample, productive Simpson clonality was calculated as the square root of Simpson's diversity index over productive rearrangements. In TCRdb, the immuneACCESS table is reduced to in-frame sequences with V and J assigned. These tables do not hold every clone; where another copy was compared, an unresolved V gene accounts for under half, and the others remain unexplained. The DNA gave D and trimming, while V, J and clone size come from that table. Across this sample there are 400,000 or so clones, with 80% to 95% seen only once. The ten largest clonotypes hold 0.6% of the sample.

From cysteine to phenylalanine, the CDR3 is 16 amino acids long. The DNA shown is the 48-base CDR3, in frame from base 1. From a lookup of the germline V gene (reference sequence), CDR1 and CDR2 are PRHDT and FYEKMQ. Relative to germline, V is missing 7 bases and J is missing 3 bases, with 13 bases of the junction outside any gene match. The chain uses TRBV13 and TRBJ2-3, with 7 middle bases fitting TRBD2. The receptor comes from a young man who had recovered from COVID-19. Sample: PBMCs or T cells enriched from blood (not recorded which). Here the CDR3 is given as CASKDPAGDSTDTQYF. The nucleotide sequence reads TGTGCCAGCAAAGACCCGGCGGGAGATTCGACAGATACGCAGTATTTT.